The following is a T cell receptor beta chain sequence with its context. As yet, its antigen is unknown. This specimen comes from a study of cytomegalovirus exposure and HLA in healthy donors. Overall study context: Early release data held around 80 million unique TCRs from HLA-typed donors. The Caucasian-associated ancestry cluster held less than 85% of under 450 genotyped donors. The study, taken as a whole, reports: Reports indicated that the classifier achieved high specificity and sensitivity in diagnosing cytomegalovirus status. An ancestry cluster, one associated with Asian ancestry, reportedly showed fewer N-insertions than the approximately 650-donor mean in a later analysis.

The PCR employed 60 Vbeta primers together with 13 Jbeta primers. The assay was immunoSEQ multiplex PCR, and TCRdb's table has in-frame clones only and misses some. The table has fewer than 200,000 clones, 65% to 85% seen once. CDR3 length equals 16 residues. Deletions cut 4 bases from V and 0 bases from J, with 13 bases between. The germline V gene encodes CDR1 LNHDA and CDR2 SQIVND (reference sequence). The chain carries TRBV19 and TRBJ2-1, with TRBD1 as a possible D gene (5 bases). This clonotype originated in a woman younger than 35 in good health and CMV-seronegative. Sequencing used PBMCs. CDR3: CASSTDTMSSYNEQFF. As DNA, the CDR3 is TGTGCCAGTAGTACGGACACTATGAGCTCCTACAATGAGCAGTTCTTC.